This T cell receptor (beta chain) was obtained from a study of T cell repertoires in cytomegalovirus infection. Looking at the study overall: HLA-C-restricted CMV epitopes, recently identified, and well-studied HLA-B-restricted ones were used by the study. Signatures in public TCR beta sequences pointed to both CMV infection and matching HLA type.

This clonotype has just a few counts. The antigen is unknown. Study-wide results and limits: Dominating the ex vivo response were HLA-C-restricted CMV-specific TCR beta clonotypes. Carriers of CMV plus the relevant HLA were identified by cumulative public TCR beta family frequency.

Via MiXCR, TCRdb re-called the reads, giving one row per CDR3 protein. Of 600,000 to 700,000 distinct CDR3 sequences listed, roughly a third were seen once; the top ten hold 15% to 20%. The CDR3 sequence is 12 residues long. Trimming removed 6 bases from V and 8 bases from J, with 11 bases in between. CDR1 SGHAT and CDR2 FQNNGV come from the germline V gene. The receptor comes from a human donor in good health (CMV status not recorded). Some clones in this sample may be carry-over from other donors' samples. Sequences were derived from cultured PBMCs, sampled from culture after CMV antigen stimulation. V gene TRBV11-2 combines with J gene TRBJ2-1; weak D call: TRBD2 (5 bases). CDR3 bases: TGTGCCAGCAGGCTAGCTTCGGATGAGCAGTTCTTC. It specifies CASRLASDEQFF.